This T cell receptor (beta chain) was profiled in a study of shared clonotypes between healthy human individuals. CDR1 is SEHNR, CDR2 FQNEAQ, per germline (reference sequence). This CDR3 has 14 residues. V lost 5 bases and J 1 base, leaving 11 bases between the germline ends. Every immunoSEQ plate was one replicate of a subset's evenly spread DNA. Using immunoSEQ multiplex PCR, the repertoire was profiled, and TCRdb retains in-frame clones only, with some absent. The table has 1.5 million to 2.5 million clones, around 96% seen once; the top ten hold less than 1.5%. Terminally differentiated effector memory CD45RA+ cells were excluded from the naive CD8 cells, which were CD45RO-negative and positively selected for CCR7. The donors were all Caucasian adults (living in Nashville, Tennessee).

The chain combines TRBV7-9 with TRBJ1-1; D is unclear. The sequencing input was naive CD8+ T cells sorted from blood. The TCR sequence derives from a man aged 18 to 29 in good health. The CDR3 sequence is CASSPVEWNTEAFF. The CDR3 nucleotides read TGTGCCAGCAGCCCCGTGGAGTGGAACACTGAAGCTTTCTTT.